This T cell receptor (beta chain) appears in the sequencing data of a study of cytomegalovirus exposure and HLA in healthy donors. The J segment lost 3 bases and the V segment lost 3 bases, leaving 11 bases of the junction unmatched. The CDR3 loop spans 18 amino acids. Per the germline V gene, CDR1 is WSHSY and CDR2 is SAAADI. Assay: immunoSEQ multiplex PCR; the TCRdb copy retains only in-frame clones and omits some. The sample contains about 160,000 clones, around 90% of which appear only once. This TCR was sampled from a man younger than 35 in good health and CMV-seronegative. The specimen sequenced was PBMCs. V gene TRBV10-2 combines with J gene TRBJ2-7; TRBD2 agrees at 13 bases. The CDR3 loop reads CASSDSLPGLAGYYEQYF. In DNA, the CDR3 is TGCGCCAGCAGTGACTCACTTCCGGGACTAGCGGGATACTACGAGCAGTACTTC.